This T cell receptor (beta chain) originates from a study of shared clonotypes between healthy human individuals. At the deep level, the assay was run. Original processing notes: ImmunoSEQ gave junction-only sequences without quality scores, so filtering differed. Data came from immunoSEQ multiplex PCR; TCRdb stores just in-frame clones and leaves some out. From that table come the V and J calls and clone size; the DNA was used to work out D and trimming. The sample carries about 450,000 clones, roughly 78% recorded once. The trim removed 0 bases at V and 3 bases at J, leaving 6 bases unmatched. The CDR3 totals 18 residues. Germline CDR1 reads MGHRA; CDR2 reads YSYEKL.

The sequenced sample consisted of PBMCs. V is TRBV4-1 and J is TRBJ2-6; 9 nucleotides line up with TRBD1. The clonotype was recovered from a woman in her thirties or forties in good health. Some clones in this sample may be carry-over from other donors' samples. The chain's CDR3 is CASSQELQGAFGANVLTF. CDR3 DNA: TGCGCCAGCAGCCAAGAGTTACAGGGGGCGTTTGGGGCCAACGTCCTGACTTTC.